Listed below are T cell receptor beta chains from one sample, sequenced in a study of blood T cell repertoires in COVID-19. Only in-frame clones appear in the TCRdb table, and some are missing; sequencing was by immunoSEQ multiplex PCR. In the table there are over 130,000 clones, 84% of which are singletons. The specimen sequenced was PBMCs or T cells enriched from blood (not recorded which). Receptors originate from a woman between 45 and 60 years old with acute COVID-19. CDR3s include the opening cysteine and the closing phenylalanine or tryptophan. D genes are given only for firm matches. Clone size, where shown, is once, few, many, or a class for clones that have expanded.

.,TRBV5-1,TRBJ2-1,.,TGCGCCAGCAGCATGACTACCCATATTGTTAGTGAGCAGTTCTTC,CASSMTTHIVSEQFF
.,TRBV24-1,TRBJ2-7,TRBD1,TGTGCCACCAGTGACCGAACCTCCCCGACAGGGTCCTACGAGCAGTACTTC,CATSDRTSPTGSYEQYF
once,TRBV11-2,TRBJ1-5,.,TGTGCCAGCAGCTTAGGGGGGGGGACCAATCAGCCCCAGCATTTT,CASSLGGGTNQPQHF
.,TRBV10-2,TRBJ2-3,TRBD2,TGCGCCAGCATGGGACGGCGCGGGAGAGACACAGATACGCAGTATTTT,CASMGRRGRDTDTQYF
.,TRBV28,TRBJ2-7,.,TGTGCCAGCACCTGGGGGGGCGCCTACGAGCAGTACTTC,CASTWGGAYEQYF
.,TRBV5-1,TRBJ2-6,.,TGCGCCAGCAGCTGGGGGGTTCTAGCTGCTTTCTCTGGGGCCAACGTCCTGACTTTC,CASSWGVLAAFSGANVLTF
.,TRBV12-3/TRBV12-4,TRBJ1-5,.,TGTGCCAGCAGTTTACAGGGACAGCCCCAGCATTTT,CASSLQGQPQHF
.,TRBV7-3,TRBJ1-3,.,TGTGCCAGCAGCTTACTCGGGGGGACTGGAAACACCATATATTTT,CASSLLGGTGNTIYF
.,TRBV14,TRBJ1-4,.,TGTGCCAGCAGCCCTGCCGTTTACTCTGCTAATGAAAAACTGTTTTTT,CASSPAVYSANEKLFF
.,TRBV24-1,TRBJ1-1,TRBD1,TGTGCCACCAGTGATTTGGCCCACAGGGGGCAGGTGGAAGCTTTCTTT,CATSDLAHRGQVEAFF
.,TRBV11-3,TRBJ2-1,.,TGTGCCAGCAGCGGACAACGGGTGCGGAAGACCTACAATGAGCAGTTCTTC,CASSGQRVRKTYNEQFF
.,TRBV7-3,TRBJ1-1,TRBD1,TGTGCCAGCAGCCGGACAGGGGGCACTGAAGCTTTCTTT,CASSRTGGTEAFF
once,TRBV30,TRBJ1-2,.,TGTGCCTGGAGCGGGGGTAGGGTTGGAGGCTACACCTTC,CAWSGGRVGGYTF
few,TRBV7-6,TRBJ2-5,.,TGTGCCAGCAGCTTGGGGGCGACCCAAGAGACCCAGTACTTC,CASSLGATQETQYF
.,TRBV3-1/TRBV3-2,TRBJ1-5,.,TGTGCCAGCAGCCAAGAAGGGCAGGGGAATCAGCCCCAGCATTTT,CASSQEGQGNQPQHF
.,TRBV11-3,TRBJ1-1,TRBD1,TGTGCCAGCAACCACGGGACAGGGCGCGACACTGAAGCTTTCTTT,CASNHGTGRDTEAFF
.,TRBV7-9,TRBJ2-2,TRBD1,TGTGCCAGCAGCCTCAGGGGGCAGGGCACCGGGGAGCTGTTTTTT,CASSLRGQGTGELFF
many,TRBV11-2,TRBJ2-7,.,TGTGCCAGCAGCTTCGGGGGAGGTTCTTACGAGCAGTACTTC,CASSFGGGSYEQYF
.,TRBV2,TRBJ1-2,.,TGTGCCAGCATCAACCTTCCGGGAGGGGCCCTAACCTTC,CASINLPGGALTF
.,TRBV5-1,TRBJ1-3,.,TGCGCCAGCAGGCCTGGACAAACCTCTGGAAACACCATATATTTT,CASRPGQTSGNTIYF
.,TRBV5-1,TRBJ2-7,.,TGCGCCAGCAGCAGGGACAACTACGAGCAGTACTTC,CASSRDNYEQYF
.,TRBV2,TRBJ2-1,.,TGTGCCAGCAGTGAACAGGGGCCACACAATGAGCAGTTCTTC,CASSEQGPHNEQFF
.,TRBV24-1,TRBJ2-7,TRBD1,TGTGCCACCAGTAAGGGACAGGGTAGCAACGAGCAGTACTTC,CATSKGQGSNEQYF
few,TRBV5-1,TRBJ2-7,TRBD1,TGCGCCAGCAGCTCCGGACAGGGTCTAATATACCAGTACTTC,CASSSGQGLIYQYF
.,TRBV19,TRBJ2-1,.,TGTGCCAGTAGCCAGGTAGTCTACAATGAGCAGTTCTTC,CASSQVVYNEQFF
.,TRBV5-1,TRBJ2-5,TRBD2,TGCGCCAGCAGCTTGGTCCTAGCGGGAGGGGAGGAGACCCAGTACTTC,CASSLVLAGGEETQYF
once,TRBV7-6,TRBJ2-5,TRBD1,TGTGCCAGCAGCCCCTGGACAGGGGGAGAGACCCAGTACTTC,CASSPWTGGETQYF
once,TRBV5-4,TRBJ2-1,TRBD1,TGTGCCAGCAAAGGACAGGGCTACTCCTACAATGAGCAGTTCTTC,CASKGQGYSYNEQFF
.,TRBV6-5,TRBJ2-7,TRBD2,TGTGCCAGCAGCCAGACTAGCTTGGACGAGCAGTACTTC,CASSQTSLDEQYF
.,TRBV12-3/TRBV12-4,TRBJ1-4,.,TGTGCCAGCAGTAAGGGACTGATGGAAAAACTGTTTTTT,CASSKGLMEKLFF
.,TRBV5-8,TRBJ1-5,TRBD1,TGTGCCAGCAGCACGGGACAGGGGTGGGATCAGCCCCAGCATTTT,CASSTGQGWDQPQHF
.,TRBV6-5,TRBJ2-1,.,TGTGCCAGCCAATTTGGTGGCAGGCCTCAGGAGCAGTTCTTC,CASQFGGRPQEQFF
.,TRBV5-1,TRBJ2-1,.,TGCGCCAGCAGCTTAATCCCGGGACACATAAACAATGAGCAGTTCTTC,CASSLIPGHINNEQFF
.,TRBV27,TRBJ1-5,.,TGTGCCAGCAGTTCCAACAATCAGCCCCAGCATTTT,CASSSNNQPQHF
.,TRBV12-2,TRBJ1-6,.,TGTGCAAGTCGCCGAAACCAGAATTCACCCCTCCACTTT,CASRRNQNSPLHF
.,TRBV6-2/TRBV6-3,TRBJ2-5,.,TGTGCCAGCAGTTACGGGGGACTTGTCCAAGAGACCCAGTACTTC,CASSYGGLVQETQYF
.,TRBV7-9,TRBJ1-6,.,TGTGCCAGCAGCAAAAGCCATCTGAGGAATTCACCCCTCCACTTT,CASSKSHLRNSPLHF
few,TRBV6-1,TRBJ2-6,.,TGTGCCAGCAGTGAAGCGCTGGAGGCTGGGGCCAACGTCCTGACTTTC,CASSEALEAGANVLTF
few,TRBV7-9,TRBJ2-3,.,TGTGCCAGCAGCTCAGGACACATTCTACCCACAGATACGCAGTATTTT,CASSSGHILPTDTQYF
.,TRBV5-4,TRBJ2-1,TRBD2,TGTGCCAGCAGCTTGGGGGGCGGGAGCTCCTACAATGAGCAGTTCTTC,CASSLGGGSSYNEQFF
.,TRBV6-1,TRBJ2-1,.,TGTGCCAGCAGTGACCGGGACGGGGGTAATGAGCAGTTCTTC,CASSDRDGGNEQFF
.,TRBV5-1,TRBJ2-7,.,TGCGCCAGCAGCTGGGAAATCGGGAGCGAGTGGGATGAGCAGTACTTC,CASSWEIGSEWDEQYF
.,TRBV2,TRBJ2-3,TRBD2,TGTGCCAGCTGGGGAGGGTCGGATACGCAGTATTTT,CASWGGSDTQYF
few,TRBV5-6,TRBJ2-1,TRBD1,TGTGCCAGCAGCTTGGAGGGGGCGGAGCAGTTCTTC,CASSLEGAEQFF
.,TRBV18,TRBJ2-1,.,TGTGCCAGCTCACCCCCAGGGGGGAAAAACAATGAGCAGTTCTTC,CASSPPGGKNNEQFF
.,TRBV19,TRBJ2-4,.,TGTGCCAGTAGTATCCGTCGGGGTACGGAGGCCAAAAACATTCAGTACTTC,CASSIRRGTEAKNIQYF
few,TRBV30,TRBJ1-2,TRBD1,TGTGCCCTGGAGTGGGACAGGGTGTCTGGCTACACCTTC,CALEWDRVSGYTF
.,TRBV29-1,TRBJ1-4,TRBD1,TGCAGCGTTGGGGCAGGAGGACAGGGTGAAAAACTGTTTTTT,CSVGAGGQGEKLFF
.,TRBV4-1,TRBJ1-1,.,TGCGCCAGCAGCCAGGCCTGGGGGGGGGTCGGTGAAGCTTTCTTT,CASSQAWGGVGEAFF
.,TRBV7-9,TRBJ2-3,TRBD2,TGTGCCAGCAGCTTAGGCGGGGGGCGCGGTACAGATACGCAGTATTTT,CASSLGGGRGTDTQYF
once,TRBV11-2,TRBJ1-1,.,TGTGCCAGCAGCTTAAGTGGGAGGGGCACTGAAGCTTTCTTT,CASSLSGRGTEAFF
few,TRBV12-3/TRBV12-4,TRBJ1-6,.,TGTGCCAGCAGGACGGCGGAGGGGCCCCTCCACTTT,CASRTAEGPLHF
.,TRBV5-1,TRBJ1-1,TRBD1,TGCGCCAGCAGCCCGGGGACAGCCCAATCCCTGGAGAACACTGAAGCTTTCTTT,CASSPGTAQSLENTEAFF
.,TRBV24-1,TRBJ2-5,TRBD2,TGTGCCACCAGTGATCCGGGACTAGCGGGAGGGAGGGAGACCCAGTACTTC,CATSDPGLAGGRETQYF
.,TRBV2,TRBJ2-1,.,TGTGCCAGCACTCGAGACTGGGGGGGCGGAGTGAATGAGCAGTTCTTC,CASTRDWGGGVNEQFF